Listed below are T cell receptor beta chains from one sample, sequenced in a study of blood T cell repertoires in COVID-19. Here immunoSEQ multiplex PCR was the method, and the copy in TCRdb shows in-frame clones only, minus some. This table has 85,000 to 95,000 clones, approximately 80% appearing once. Sequenced sample: peripheral blood. Every receptor here comes from a man aged 65 to 79 with acute or convalescent COVID-19. The CDR3 runs from the conserved cysteine through the conserved F or W. Size is stated for part of the rows, as once, few or many counts, or as a class when the clone is expanded.

size	V	CDR3
.	TRBV9	CASSVATRGVNEQFF
few	TRBV5-1	CASSLGPTGGSGYTF
.	TRBV7-6	CASSLVRGGTGELFF
medium-sized	TRBV14	CASSQTSGTQFF
few	TRBV7-8	CASRTHRGPSYEQYF
.	TRBV7-9	CASRTDRATNYGYTF
.	TRBV24-1	CATGLAGEETQYF
.	TRBV6-5	CASSFPGSSYNEQFF
.	TRBV7-3	CASSLSRTGDNTEAFF
.	TRBV7-8	CASSLSEGEGQPQHF
few	TRBV6-5	CASSYGRSPYNEQFF
.	TRBV2	CASKRMGTSKNGELFF
.	TRBV10-1	CATSLGENYGYTF
.	TRBV19	CASGSGRAITGELFF
few	TRBV5-1	CASSLTLATNTGELFF
.	TRBV28	CASSLHGQETQYF
.	TRBV2	CASLIGQGVRLEAFF
few	TRBV9	CASSPSGGNTGELFF